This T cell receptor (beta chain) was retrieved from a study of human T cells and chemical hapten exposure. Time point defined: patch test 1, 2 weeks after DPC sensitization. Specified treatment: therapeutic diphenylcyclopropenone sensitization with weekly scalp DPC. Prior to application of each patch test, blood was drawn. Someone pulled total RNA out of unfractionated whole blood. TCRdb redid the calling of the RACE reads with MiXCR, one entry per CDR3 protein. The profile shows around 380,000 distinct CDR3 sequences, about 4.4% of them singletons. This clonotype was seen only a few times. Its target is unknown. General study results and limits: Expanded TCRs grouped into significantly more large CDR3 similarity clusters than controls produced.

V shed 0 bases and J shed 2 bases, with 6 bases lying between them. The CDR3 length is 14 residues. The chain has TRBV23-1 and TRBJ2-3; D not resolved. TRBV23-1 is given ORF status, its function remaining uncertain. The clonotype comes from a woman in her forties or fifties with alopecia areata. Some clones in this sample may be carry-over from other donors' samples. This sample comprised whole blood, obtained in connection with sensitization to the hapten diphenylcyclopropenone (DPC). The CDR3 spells CASSQSRFTDTQYF. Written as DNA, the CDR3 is TGCGCCAGCAGTCAATCACGGTTCACAGATACGCAGTATTTT.